This T cell receptor beta chain was observed in a study of cytomegalovirus exposure and HLA in healthy donors. Study results and caveats: Most TCR sequences were seen very rarely across donors, but some public TCRs occurred in many.

CDR1 SGHNT and CDR2 YYREEE come from the germline V gene (reference sequence). V was clipped by 7 bases and J by 0 bases; unmatched bases: 1. The CDR3 consists of 14 residues. The PCR had 60 Vbeta and 13 Jbeta primers. Assay used: immunoSEQ multiplex PCR; TCRdb lists only in-frame clones, some missing. The sample has about 160,000 clones; about four fifths are singletons. Comments on this clone: Its target is not known.

V is TRBV5-4 and J is TRBJ2-3; 11 bases are shared with TRBD1. The receptor comes from a woman aged 45-65 years in good health and CMV-seronegative. The source material was PBMCs. The DNA for the CDR3 is TGTGCCAGCGGGGACAGGGGGAGCACAGATACGCAGTATTTT. As protein: CASGDRGSTDTQYF.